Detailed here is one T cell receptor (beta chain). This sample is drawn from a study of blood T cell repertoires in COVID-19. Study-wide context: Both acute and convalescent COVID-19 samples were obtained from the United States, Italy and Spain. Sample material is recorded as cDNA or gDNA derived from T cells, B-cell-depleted T cells, or PBMCs.

The CDR3 sequence is 14 residues long. Trimming shortened V by 3 bases and J by 4 bases, and 10 bases separated the two germline ends. The germline V gene has CDR1 ENHRY and CDR2 SYGVKD. Per the study methods: Cell counts per sample came from amplifying reference gene primers. Some clones are missing from TCRdb's copy, which holds only in-frame ones; the method was immunoSEQ multiplex PCR. From that table come the V and J calls and clone size; the DNA was used to work out D and trimming. The sample includes around 9,500 clones, about 91% of them seen just once. Sequencing input: peripheral blood. The rearrangement links TRBV10-3 to TRBJ1-5; D remains ambiguous. This receptor was taken from a woman aged 45-65 years with active COVID-19. The CDR3 DNA reads as TGTGCCATCAGTGACACGGCGAGGAATCAGCCCCAGCATTTT. It translates to CAISDTARNQPQHF.